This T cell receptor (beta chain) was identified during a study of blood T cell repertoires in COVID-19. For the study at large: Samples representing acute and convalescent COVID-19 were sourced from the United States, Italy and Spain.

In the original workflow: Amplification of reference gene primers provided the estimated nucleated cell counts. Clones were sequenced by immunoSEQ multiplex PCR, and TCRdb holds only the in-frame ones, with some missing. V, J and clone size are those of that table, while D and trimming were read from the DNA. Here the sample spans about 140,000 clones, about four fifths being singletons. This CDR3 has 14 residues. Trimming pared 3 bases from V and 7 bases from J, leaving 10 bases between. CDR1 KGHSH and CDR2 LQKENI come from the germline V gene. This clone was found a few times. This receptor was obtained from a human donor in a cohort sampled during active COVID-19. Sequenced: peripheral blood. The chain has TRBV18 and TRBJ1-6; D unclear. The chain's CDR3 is CASSPREQNSPLHF. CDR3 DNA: TGTGCCAGCTCACCGAGGGAACAGAATTCACCCCTCCACTTT.